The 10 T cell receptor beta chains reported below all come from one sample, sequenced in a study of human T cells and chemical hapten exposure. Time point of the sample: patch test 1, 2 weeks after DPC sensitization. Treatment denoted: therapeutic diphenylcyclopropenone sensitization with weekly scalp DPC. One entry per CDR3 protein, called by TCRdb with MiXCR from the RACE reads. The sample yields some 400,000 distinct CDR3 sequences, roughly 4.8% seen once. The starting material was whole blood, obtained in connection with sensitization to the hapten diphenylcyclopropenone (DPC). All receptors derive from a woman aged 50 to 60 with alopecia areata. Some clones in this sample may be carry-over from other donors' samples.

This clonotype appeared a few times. The CDR3 nucleotides read TGCGCCAGCAGCCAGGGGGCGGGGGTCCGCACAGATACGCAGTATTTT. Protein: CASSQGAGVRTDTQYF. The V call is TRBV4-1, the J call TRBJ2-3, with TRBD2 as a possible D gene (7 bases). The CDR3 runs 16 residues. Trimming left V 3 bases short and J 1 base short, with 14 bases between. Germline V gene lookup returns CDR1 MGHRA and CDR2 YSYEKL.

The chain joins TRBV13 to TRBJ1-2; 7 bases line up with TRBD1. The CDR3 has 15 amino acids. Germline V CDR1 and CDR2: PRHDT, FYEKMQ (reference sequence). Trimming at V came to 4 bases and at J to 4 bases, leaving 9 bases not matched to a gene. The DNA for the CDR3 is TGTGCCAGCAGCTCTCGGACAGGAGGAGGCTATGGCTACACCTTC. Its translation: CASSSRTGGGYGYTF.

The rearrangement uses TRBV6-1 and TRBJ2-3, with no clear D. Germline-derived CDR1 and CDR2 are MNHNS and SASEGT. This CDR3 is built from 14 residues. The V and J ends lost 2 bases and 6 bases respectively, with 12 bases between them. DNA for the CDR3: TGTGCCAGCAGTGAACACGACGTTGGGGATACGCAGTATTTT. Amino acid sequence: CASSEHDVGDTQYF.

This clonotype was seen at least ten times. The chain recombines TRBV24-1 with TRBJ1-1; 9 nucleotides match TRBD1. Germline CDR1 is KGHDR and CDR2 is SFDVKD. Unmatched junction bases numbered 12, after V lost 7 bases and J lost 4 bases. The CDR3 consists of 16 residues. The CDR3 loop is CATRARAGQGSTEAFF. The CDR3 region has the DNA TGTGCCACCAGAGCCAGAGCAGGACAGGGGAGCACTGAAGCTTTCTTT.

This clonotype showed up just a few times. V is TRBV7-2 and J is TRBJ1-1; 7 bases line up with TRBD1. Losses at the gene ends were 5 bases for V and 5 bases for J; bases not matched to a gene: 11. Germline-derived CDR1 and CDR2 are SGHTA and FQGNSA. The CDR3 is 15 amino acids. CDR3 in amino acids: CASSLQTGPGTEAFF. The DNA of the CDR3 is TGTGCCAGCAGCCTGCAGACAGGGCCAGGGACTGAAGCTTTCTTT.

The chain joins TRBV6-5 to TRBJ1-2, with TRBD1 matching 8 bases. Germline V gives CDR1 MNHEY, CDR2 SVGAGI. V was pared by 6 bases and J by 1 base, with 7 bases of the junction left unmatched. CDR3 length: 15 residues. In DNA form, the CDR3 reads TGTGCCAGCAGCTATGGACAGGGCGTTAACTATGGCTACACCTTC. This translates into CASSYGQGVNYGYTF.

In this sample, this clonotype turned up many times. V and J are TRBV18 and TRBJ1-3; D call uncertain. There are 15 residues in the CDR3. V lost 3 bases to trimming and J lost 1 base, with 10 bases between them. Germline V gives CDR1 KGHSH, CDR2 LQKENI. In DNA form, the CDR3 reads TGTGCCAGCTCACCCCGTGGTGTATCTGGAAACACCATATATTTT. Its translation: CASSPRGVSGNTIYF.

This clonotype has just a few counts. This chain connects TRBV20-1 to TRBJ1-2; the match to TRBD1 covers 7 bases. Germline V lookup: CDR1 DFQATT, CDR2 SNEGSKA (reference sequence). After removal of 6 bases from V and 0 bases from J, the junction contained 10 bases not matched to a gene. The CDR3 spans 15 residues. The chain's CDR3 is CSAPDRRSSNYGYTF. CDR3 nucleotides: TGCAGTGCCCCGGACAGGAGATCATCTAACTATGGCTACACCTTC.

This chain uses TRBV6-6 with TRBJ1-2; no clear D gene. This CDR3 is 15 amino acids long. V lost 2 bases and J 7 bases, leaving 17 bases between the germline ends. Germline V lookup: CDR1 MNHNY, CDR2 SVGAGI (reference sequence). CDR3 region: CASSYEFEFYFGYTF. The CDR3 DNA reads TGTGCCAGCAGTTACGAGTTCGAATTCTATTTTGGCTACACCTTC.

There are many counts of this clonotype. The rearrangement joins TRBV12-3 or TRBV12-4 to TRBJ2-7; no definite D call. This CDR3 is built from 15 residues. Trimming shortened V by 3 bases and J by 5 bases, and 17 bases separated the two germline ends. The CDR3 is CASSFGVPSRDEQYF. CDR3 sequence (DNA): TGTGCCAGCAGTTTTGGGGTTCCATCCCGGGACGAGCAGTACTTC.